The 8 T cell receptor beta chains below were found in one sample sequenced in a study of blood T cell repertoires in COVID-19. Sequenced by immunoSEQ multiplex PCR; TCRdb stores in-frame clones only, minus some. The sample carries 200,000 to 300,000 clones, around 83% recorded once. The sample was peripheral blood. These receptors were obtained from a man between 25 and 39 years old who had recovered from COVID-19.

V gene TRBV21-1 combines with J gene TRBJ1-6; the table names TRBD1, a call not compared with the DNA. TRBV21-1 counts as a pseudogene. The CDR3 loop spans 16 amino acids. The CDR3 DNA reads TGTGCCAGTCTACCCGGACAGGCCTATATGGCTTCACCCCTCCACTTT. It encodes CASLPGQAYMASPLHF.

This chain joins TRBV13 and TRBJ2-3, with 8 bases aligning to TRBD1. V shed 3 bases, J shed 0 bases, and the junction held 8 bases outside the gene matches. This CDR3 is 17 amino acids long. The germline V gene encodes CDR1 PRHDT and CDR2 FYEKMQ (reference sequence). CDR3 DNA sequence: TGTGCCAGCAGCTTTGTGGATCGGACAGGGAGCACAGATACGCAGTATTTT. Residues: CASSFVDRTGSTDTQYF.

This clone has at least ten counts. The chain has TRBV6-1 and TRBJ2-6; 12 bases map to TRBD2. CDR3 size: 17 residues. The V and J ends lost 4 bases and 2 bases, in that order; junction bases with no gene match: 3. Germline V CDR1 and CDR2: MNHNS, SASEGT. This chain's CDR3 is CASSARLAGAGANVLTF. The CDR3 bases are TGTGCCAGCAGTGCCCGACTAGCGGGGGCTGGGGCCAACGTCCTGACTTTC.

The gene calls are TRBV24-1 and TRBJ2-3, with D maybe TRBD2 (6 bases). The CDR3 spans 13 residues. CDR1 is KGHDR, CDR2 SFDVKD, per germline. The V and J ends lost 5 bases and 5 bases respectively, with 10 bases between them. CDR3 loop: CATSAAGGDTQYF. The CDR3 nucleotides are TGTGCCACCAGTGCAGCGGGTGGAGATACGCAGTATTTT.

The chain has TRBV7-2 and TRBJ1-1, with 9 bases matching TRBD1. CDR1 and CDR2 (germline): SGHTA, FQGNSA. V lost 5 bases, J lost 1 base, and 5 bases stayed unmatched. The CDR3 loop spans 15 amino acids. This CDR3 reads CASSPLGQGNTEAFF. In DNA form, the CDR3 reads TGTGCCAGCAGCCCCCTGGGACAGGGGAACACTGAAGCTTTCTTT. Variable domain in full (rest from reference TRBV7-2 and TRBJ1-1): GAGVSQSPSNKVTEKGKDVELRCDPISGHTALYWYRQSLGQGLEFLIYFQGNSAPDKSGLPSDRFSAERTGGSVSTLTIQRTQQEDSAVYLCASSPLGQGNTEAFFGQGTRLTVV.

The chain carries TRBV13 and TRBJ1-1; perhaps TRBD1 as D (6 bases). The V gene lost 4 bases and the J gene lost 6 bases, with 12 bases spanning the gap. Germline V gene sequence: CDR1 PRHDT, CDR2 FYEKMQ (reference sequence). The CDR3 sequence is 13 residues long. The CDR3 DNA follows: TGTGCCAGCAGCTCTAGGGGGAGCTCTGAAGCTTTCTTT. This gives the protein CASSSRGSSEAFF. The full variable domain, rest sourced from reference TRBV13 and TRBJ1-1, is AAGVIQSPRHLIKEKRETATLKCYPIPRHDTVYWYQQGPGQDPQFLISFYEKMQSDKGSIPDRFSAQQFSDYHSELNMSSLELGDSALYFCASSSRGSSEAFFGQGTRLTVV.

The CDR3 DNA sequence: TGTGCCAGCAGTTTAGGGGACTATCGAGAGACCCAGTACTTC. Translating gives CASSLGDYRETQYF. The rearrangement links TRBV27 to TRBJ2-5; 7 bases match TRBD2. V was pared by 2 bases and J by 4 bases, with 4 bases of the junction left unmatched. Germline CDR1 reads MNHEY; CDR2 reads SMNVEV (reference sequence). The CDR3 contains 14 residues.

The CDR3 region is CANTKRDRGTEWNEQYV. CDR3 bases: TGTGCCAATACCAAAAGGGACAGGGGGACGGAATGGAATGAGCAGTACGTC. V gene TRBV21-1 combines with J gene TRBJ2-7; the table's D gene call, TRBD1, was not cross checked with the DNA. TRBV21-1 is deemed a pseudogene. The CDR3 contains 17 residues.